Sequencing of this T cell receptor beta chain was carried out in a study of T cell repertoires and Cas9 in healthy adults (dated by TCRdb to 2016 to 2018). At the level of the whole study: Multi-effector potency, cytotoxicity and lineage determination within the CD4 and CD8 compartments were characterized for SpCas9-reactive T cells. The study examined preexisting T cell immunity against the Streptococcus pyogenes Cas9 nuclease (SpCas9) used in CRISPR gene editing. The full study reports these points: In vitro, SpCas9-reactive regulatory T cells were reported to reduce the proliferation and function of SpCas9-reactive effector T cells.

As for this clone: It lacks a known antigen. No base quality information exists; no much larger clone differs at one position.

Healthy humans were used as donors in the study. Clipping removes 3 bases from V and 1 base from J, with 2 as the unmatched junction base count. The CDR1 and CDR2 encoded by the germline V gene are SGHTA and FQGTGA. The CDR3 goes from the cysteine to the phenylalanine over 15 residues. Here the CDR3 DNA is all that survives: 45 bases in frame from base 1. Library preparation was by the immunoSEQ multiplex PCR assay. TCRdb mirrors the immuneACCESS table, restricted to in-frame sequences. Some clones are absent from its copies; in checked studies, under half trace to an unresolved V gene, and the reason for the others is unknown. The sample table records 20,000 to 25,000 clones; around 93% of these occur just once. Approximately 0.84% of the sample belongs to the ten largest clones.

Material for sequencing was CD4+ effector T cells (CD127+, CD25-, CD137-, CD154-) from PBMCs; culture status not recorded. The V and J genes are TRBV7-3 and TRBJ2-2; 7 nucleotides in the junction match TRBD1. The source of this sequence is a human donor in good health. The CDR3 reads CASSLGDRNTGELFF. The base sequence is TGTGCCAGCAGCTTGGGGGACAGGAACACCGGGGAGCTGTTTTTT.